A single sample is the source of the 16 T cell receptor beta chains below, sequenced in a study of shared T cell receptors in the human thymus. Libraries were prepared by immunoSEQ multiplex PCR; TCRdb keeps only in-frame clonotypes and omits some of them. The profile covers some 760,000 clones, with around 85% appearing a single time and roughly 0.01% taken by the ten largest. The same data also contributed to another study, on human thymus T cells.

Source material: thymocytes. Receptor source: a girl under three years old with a congenital heart defect.

The chain recombines TRBV27 with TRBJ1-6; 7 bases map to TRBD1. J gave up 8 bases and V 0 bases, and 7 bases lay outside the gene matches. CDR3 length: 16 residues. Germline V gene data show CDR1 as MNHEY and CDR2 as SMNVEV (reference sequence). CDR3 sequence reads: CASSLSPRTGHSPLHF. DNA of the CDR3: TGTGCCAGCAGTTTATCCCCACGGACAGGACATTCACCCCTCCACTTT.

Only one count was recorded for this clone. The chain is built from TRBV4-1 and TRBJ2-7; D gene ambiguous. The CDR3 loop spans 12 amino acids. V was pared by 4 bases and J by 5 bases, with 9 bases between. Germline V gene data show CDR1 as MGHRA and CDR2 as YSYEKL. CDR3 region: CASSPRAHEQYF. The CDR3 nucleotides are TGCGCCAGCAGCCCCCGAGCTCACGAGCAGTACTTC.

The chain carries TRBV11-1 and TRBJ2-2; 12 positions agree with TRBD1. Per germline, CDR1 SGHAT and CDR2 FQDESV (reference sequence). V was pared by 5 bases and J by 3 bases, with 10 bases of the junction left unmatched. The length of the CDR3 is 18 residues. The DNA for the CDR3 is TGTGCCAGCAGCCTACCGGGACAGGGGGCAGGTTACACCGGGGAGCTGTTTTTT. The encoded protein is CASSLPGQGAGYTGELFF.

The V and J genes are TRBV25-1 and TRBJ2-4; a possible D gene is TRBD2 (6 bases). The V gene lost 1 base and the J gene lost 0 bases, with 13 bases spanning the gap. This CDR3 contains 17 residues. CDR1 and CDR2 (germline): MGHDK, SYGVNS. As DNA, the CDR3 is TGTGCCAGCAGTGAATCCCCGGCGGGACTAGCCAAAAACATTCAGTACTTC. Encoded protein: CASSESPAGLAKNIQYF.

This sequence joins TRBV5-1 and TRBJ2-5; D not certain. V was cut by 7 bases and J by 5 bases, with 12 bases left in between. The CDR3 length is 12 residues. Germline assignment: CDR1 SGHRS and CDR2 YFSETQ. In DNA form, the CDR3 reads TGCGCCAGCGCAACCCCGGGTGAGACCCAGTACTTC. Its protein is CASATPGETQYF. Variable domain in full (rest from reference TRBV5-1 and TRBJ2-5): KAGVTQTPRYLIKTRGQQVTLSCSPISGHRSVSWYQQTPGQGLQFLFEYFSETQRNKGNFPGRFSGRQFSNSRSEMNVSTLELGDSALYLCASATPGETQYFGPGTRLLVL.

This clone was counted only a few times. This chain connects TRBV11-2 to TRBJ1-2; the D gene is possibly TRBD1 (5 bases). V shed 6 bases and J shed 5 bases, with 16 bases lying between them. CDR1 and CDR2 from the germline V gene are SGHAT and FQNNGV. The CDR3 has 14 residues. CDR3 region: CASRMFEGAYGYTF. CDR3 in DNA: TGTGCCAGCAGAATGTTCGAAGGGGCTTATGGCTACACCTTC.

Only one count was recorded for this clone. The rearrangement joins TRBV11-2 to TRBJ1-2; the D gene is possibly TRBD1 (5 bases). Deletions cut 5 bases from V and 3 bases from J, with 10 bases between. CDR3 length: 13 amino acids. Germline CDR1 reads SGHAT; CDR2 reads FQNNGV. DNA of the CDR3: TGTGCCAGCAGCGCAGGGCCCTACTATGGCTACACCTTC. This gives the protein CASSAGPYYGYTF.

This chain uses TRBV9 with TRBJ1-2; D is possibly TRBD1 (6 bases). The CDR3 sequence is 14 residues long. V was clipped by 5 bases and J by 2 bases, with 13 bases between them. Looked up from germline, CDR1 is SGDLS and CDR2 is YYNGEE. In DNA form, the CDR3 reads TGTGCCAGCAGACCGGACAGCCAAAACTATGGCTACACCTTC. This codes for CASRPDSQNYGYTF.

This chain joins TRBV18 and TRBJ2-5, with 8 bases lining up with TRBD2. Trimming at V came to 0 bases and at J to 0 bases, leaving 6 bases not matched to a gene. There are 17 residues in the CDR3. The germline V gene encodes CDR1 KGHSH and CDR2 LQKENI. The CDR3 here is CASSPPRASGYQETQYF. CDR3 in DNA: TGTGCCAGCTCACCACCCCGGGCTAGCGGGTACCAAGAGACCCAGTACTTC.

V is TRBV27 and J is TRBJ2-7; TRBD1 matches 7 bases. V trimming: 7 bases; J trimming: 3 bases; junction bases outside the gene matches: 15. From germline, CDR1 is MNHEY and CDR2 SMNVEV (reference sequence). The CDR3 runs 16 residues. The chain's CDR3 is CASTFSTGTTFYEQYF. CDR3 DNA sequence: TGTGCCAGCACCTTTTCGACAGGGACAACCTTCTACGAGCAGTACTTC.

The chain links TRBV7-7 to TRBJ1-1, with 12 bases aligning to TRBD1. After removal of 5 bases from V and 0 bases from J, the junction contained 13 bases not matched to a gene. The CDR3 contains 19 residues. Germline V gene lookup returns CDR1 SSHAT and CDR2 FNYEAQ (reference sequence). The CDR3 spells CASSTSRDRGLQVNTEAFF. In DNA, the CDR3 is TGTGCCAGCAGCACTTCCCGGGACAGGGGGCTTCAGGTGAACACTGAAGCTTTCTTT.

This sequence joins TRBV29-1 and TRBJ1-1; 8 bases map to TRBD1. The V segment lost 5 bases and the J segment 3 bases; nucleotides outside the gene matches: 11. The CDR3 runs 15 residues. Germline V gene data show CDR1 as SQVTM and CDR2 as ANQGSEA. The CDR3 DNA follows: TGCAGCGTTCAGGGGGCGTCGAGAGGGGACACTGAAGCTTTCTTT. Residues: CSVQGASRGDTEAFF.

The CDR3 sequence: CASRSQGENTEAFF. The CDR3 DNA sequence: TGTGCCAGCAGGTCACAGGGCGAGAACACTGAAGCTTTCTTT. The gene calls are TRBV7-9 and TRBJ1-1, with D possibly TRBD1 on 6 matching bases. Germline V gene lookup returns CDR1 SEHNR and CDR2 FQNEAQ (reference sequence). The V gene lost 6 bases and the J gene lost 1 base, with 12 bases spanning the gap. The CDR3 is 14 residues long.

The genes are TRBV7-6 and TRBJ2-1; D not resolved. Trimming took 8 bases from V and 0 from J, leaving 20 bases between them. This CDR3 has 17 amino acids. In germline, CDR1 is SGHVS, CDR2 FNYEAQ. The CDR3 is CASSNPRSASSYNEQFF. The CDR3 DNA follows: TGTGCCAGCTCTAACCCCAGGTCGGCAAGCTCCTACAATGAGCAGTTCTTC.

J is TRBJ1-5 and V is TRBV4-3; D remains ambiguous. Trimming cost V 4 bases and J 2 bases, with 21 bases left between them. The germline CDR1 and CDR2 sequences are LGHNA and YSLEER. CDR3 size: 18 residues. This CDR3 reads CASSLTQDLHSGNQPQHF. Here the CDR3 DNA reads TGCGCCAGCAGCCTGACACAAGACCTTCACTCGGGCAATCAGCCCCAGCATTTT.

The J gene is TRBJ2-7, the V gene TRBV7-2; 7 nucleotides line up with TRBD1. The germline V gene has CDR1 SGHTA and CDR2 FQGNSA. This CDR3 has 16 amino acids. The V segment lost 3 bases and the J segment 1 base; nucleotides outside the gene matches: 9. CDR3 amino acids: CASSFGQAGASYEQYF. The CDR3 nucleotides read TGTGCCAGCAGCTTTGGACAGGCCGGGGCGTCCTACGAGCAGTACTTC.